Shown below are 2 T cell receptor beta chains from a single sample sequenced in a study of blood T cell repertoires in COVID-19. Measured with immunoSEQ multiplex PCR; TCRdb has only the in-frame clones, and not every one. The sample holds about 130,000 clones, roughly 90% seen once. Input material: peripheral blood. All receptors derive from a man aged 55 to 70 with COVID-19, enrolled during active disease.

The chain is built from TRBV12-3 or TRBV12-4 and TRBJ1-1; weak D call: TRBD1 (6 bases). Trimming took 3 bases from V and 7 from J, leaving 12 bases between them. The CDR3 contains 13 residues. The CDR3 here is CASSFEQGDEAFF. The CDR3 DNA sequence: TGTGCCAGCAGTTTCGAACAGGGTGATGAAGCTTTCTTT.

CDR3 nucleotides: TGCGCCAGCACCACATTCTTGCGGAGCACCTACGAGCAGTACTTC. Protein sequence: CASTTFLRSTYEQYF. The rearrangement links TRBV10-2 to TRBJ2-7; D is unclear. The germline CDR1 and CDR2 sequences are WSHSY and SAAADI. Trimming shortened V by 7 bases and J by 2 bases, and 18 bases separated the two germline ends. The CDR3 is 15 residues long.